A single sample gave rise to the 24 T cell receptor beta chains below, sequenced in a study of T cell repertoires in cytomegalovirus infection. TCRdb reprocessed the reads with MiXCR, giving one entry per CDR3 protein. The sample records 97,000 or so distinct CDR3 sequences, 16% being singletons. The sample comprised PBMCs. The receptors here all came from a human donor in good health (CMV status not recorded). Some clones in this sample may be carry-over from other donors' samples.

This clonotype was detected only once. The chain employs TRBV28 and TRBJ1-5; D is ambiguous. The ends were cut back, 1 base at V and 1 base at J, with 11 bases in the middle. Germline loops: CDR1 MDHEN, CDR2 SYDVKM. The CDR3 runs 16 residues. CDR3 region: CASSLSIGGSNQPQHF. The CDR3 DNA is TGTGCCAGCAGTTTATCAATTGGTGGGAGCAATCAGCCCCAGCATTTT. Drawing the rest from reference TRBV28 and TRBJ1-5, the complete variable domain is DVKVTQSSRYLVKRTGEKVFLECVQDMDHENMFWYRQDPGLGLRLIYFSYDVKMKEKGDIPEGYSVSREKKERFSLILESASTNQTSMYLCASSLSIGGSNQPQHFGDGTRLSIL.

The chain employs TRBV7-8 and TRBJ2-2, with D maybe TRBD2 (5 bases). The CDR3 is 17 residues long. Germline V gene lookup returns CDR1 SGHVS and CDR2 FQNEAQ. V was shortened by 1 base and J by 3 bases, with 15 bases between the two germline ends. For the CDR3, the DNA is TGTGCCAGCAGCTTAGATAGCGTGGGGTCGGACACCGGGGAGCTGTTTTTT. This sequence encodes CASSLDSVGSDTGELFF.

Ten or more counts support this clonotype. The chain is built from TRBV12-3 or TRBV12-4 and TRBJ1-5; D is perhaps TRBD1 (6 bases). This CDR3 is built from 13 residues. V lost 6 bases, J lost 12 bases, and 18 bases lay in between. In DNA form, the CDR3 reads TGTGCCAGCAGAGCCGGGGGCCTGACAGGCCAGCATTTT. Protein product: CASRAGGLTGQHF.

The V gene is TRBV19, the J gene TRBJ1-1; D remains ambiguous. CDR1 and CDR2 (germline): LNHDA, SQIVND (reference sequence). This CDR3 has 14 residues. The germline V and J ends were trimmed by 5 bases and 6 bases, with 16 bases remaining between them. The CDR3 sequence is CASSPSRAQAEAFF. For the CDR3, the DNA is TGTGCCAGTAGTCCGAGCCGGGCCCAGGCTGAAGCTTTCTTT.

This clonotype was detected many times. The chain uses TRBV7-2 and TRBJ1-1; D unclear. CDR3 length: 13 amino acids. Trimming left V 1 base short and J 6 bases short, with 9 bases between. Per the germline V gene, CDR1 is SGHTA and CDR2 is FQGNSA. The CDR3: CASSLGYQSEAFF. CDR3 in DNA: TGTGCCAGCAGCTTAGGGTATCAGTCTGAAGCTTTCTTT.

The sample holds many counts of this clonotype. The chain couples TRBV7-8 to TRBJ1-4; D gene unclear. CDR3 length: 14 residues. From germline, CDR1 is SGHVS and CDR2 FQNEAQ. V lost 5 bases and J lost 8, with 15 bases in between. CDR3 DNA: TGTGCCAGCAGCCCACCCCCCCCCGGGGAAAAACTGTTTTTT. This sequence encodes CASSPPPPGEKLFF.

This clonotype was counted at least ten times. The CDR3 reads CASSLSITLVETQYF. The CDR3 region has the DNA TGTGCCAGCAGTTTATCCATCACCCTAGTAGAGACCCAGTACTTC. The chain combines TRBV28 with TRBJ2-5, with D hard to call. The V and J ends lost 1 base and 4 bases respectively, with 13 bases between them. The CDR3 sequence is 15 residues long. Germline CDR1 MDHEN, CDR2 SYDVKM.

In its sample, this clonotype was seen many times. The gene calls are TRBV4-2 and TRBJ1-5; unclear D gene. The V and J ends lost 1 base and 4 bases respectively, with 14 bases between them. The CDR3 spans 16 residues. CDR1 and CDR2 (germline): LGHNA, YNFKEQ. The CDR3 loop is CASSQGTGSPNQPQHF. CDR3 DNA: TGTGCCAGCAGCCAAGGAACGGGGTCTCCAAATCAGCCCCAGCATTTT.

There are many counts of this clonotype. CDR3 sequence (DNA): TGCAGCGTTGAAACGGGTGAGAACACTGAAGCTTTCTTT. This sequence encodes CSVETGENTEAFF. The chain links TRBV29-1 to TRBJ1-1; the D is unclear. Germline V gene data show CDR1 as SQVTM and CDR2 as ANQGSEA. Trimming pared 2 bases from V and 1 base from J, leaving 8 bases between. CDR3 length equals 13 residues.

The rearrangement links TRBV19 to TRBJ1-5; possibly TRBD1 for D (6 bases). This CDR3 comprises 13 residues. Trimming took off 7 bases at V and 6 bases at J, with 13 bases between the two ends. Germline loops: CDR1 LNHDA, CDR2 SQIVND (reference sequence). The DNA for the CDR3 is TGTGCCAGTAAATTCTTAGGGGGTCAGCCCCAGCATTTT. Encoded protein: CASKFLGGQPQHF.

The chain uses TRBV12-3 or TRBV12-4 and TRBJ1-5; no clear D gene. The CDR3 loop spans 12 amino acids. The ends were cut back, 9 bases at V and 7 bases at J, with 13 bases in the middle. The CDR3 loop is CASKTVGQPQHF. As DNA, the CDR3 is TGTGCCAGTAAGACTGTGGGGCAGCCCCAGCATTTT.

Here the CDR3 DNA reads TGTGCCATCAGTGGCCTTGAATCGGTCGCCAATCCGAACACCGGGGAGCTGTTTTTT. It encodes CAISGLESVANPNTGELFF. The chain recombines TRBV10-3 with TRBJ2-2; D gene ambiguous. The CDR3 runs 19 residues. V was shortened by 4 bases and J by 0 bases, with 21 bases between the two germline ends. The germline V gene has CDR1 ENHRY and CDR2 SYGVKD.

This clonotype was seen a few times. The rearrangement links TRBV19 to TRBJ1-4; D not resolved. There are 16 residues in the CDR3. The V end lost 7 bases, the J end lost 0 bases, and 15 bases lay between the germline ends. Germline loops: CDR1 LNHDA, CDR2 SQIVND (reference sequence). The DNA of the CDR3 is TGTGCCAGTACCCCTGAGACGGCAGCAACTAATGAAAAACTGTTTTTT. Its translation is CASTPETAATNEKLFF.

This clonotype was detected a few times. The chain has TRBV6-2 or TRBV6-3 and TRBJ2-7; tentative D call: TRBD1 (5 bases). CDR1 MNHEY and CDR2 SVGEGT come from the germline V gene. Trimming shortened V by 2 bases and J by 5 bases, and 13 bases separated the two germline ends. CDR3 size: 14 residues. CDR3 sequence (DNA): TGTGCCAGCAGTTACAGTGTGGGGCTTGACGAGCAGTACTTC. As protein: CASSYSVGLDEQYF.

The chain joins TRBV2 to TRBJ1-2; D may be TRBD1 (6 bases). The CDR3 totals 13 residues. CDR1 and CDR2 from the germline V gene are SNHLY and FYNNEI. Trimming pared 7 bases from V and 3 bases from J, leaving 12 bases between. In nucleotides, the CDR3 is TGTGCCAGCACCGGCGGGGGCGACTATGGCTACACCTTC. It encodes CASTGGGDYGYTF.

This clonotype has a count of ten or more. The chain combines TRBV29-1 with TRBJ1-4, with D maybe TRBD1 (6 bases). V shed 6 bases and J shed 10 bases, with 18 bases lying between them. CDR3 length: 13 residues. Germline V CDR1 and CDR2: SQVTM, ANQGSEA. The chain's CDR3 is CSVKEGGLGKLFF. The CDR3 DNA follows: TGCAGCGTCAAAGAGGGGGGTTTGGGAAAACTGTTTTTT.

The CDR3 region has the DNA TGTGCCAGCAGTACGCCCCAGGGGTTAGGCACTGAAGCTTTCTTT. Encoded protein: CASSTPQGLGTEAFF. This sequence joins TRBV28 and TRBJ1-1, with D perhaps matching TRBD1 (6 bases). The germline CDR1 and CDR2 sequences are MDHEN and SYDVKM. V shed 5 bases and J shed 4 bases, with 17 bases lying between them. There are 15 residues in the CDR3.

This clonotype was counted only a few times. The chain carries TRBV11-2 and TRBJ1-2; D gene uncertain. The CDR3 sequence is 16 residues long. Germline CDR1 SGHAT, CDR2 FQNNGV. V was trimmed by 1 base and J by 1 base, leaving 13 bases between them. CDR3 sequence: CASSLAPPAVNYGYTF. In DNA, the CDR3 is TGTGCCAGCAGCTTAGCCCCTCCGGCAGTTAACTATGGCTACACCTTC. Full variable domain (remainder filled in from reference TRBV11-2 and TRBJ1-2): EAGVAQSPRYKIIEKRQSVAFWCNPISGHATLYWYQQILGQGPKLLIQFQNNGVVDDSQLPKDRFSAERLKGVDSTLKIQPAKLEDSAVYLCASSLAPPAVNYGYTFGSGTRLTVV.

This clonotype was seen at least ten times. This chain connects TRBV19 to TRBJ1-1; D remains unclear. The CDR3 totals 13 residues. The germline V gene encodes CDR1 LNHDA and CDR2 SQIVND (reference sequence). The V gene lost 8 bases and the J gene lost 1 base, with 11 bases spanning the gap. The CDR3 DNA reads TGTGCCAGTCGGGCAGGCACGAACACTGAAGCTTTCTTT. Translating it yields CASRAGTNTEAFF.

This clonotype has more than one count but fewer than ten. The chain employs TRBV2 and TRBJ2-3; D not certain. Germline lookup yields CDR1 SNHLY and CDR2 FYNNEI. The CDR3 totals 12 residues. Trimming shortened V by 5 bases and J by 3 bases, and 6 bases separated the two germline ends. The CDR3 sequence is CASSRQTDTQYF. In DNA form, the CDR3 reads TGTGCCAGCAGTCGTCAAACAGATACGCAGTATTTT.

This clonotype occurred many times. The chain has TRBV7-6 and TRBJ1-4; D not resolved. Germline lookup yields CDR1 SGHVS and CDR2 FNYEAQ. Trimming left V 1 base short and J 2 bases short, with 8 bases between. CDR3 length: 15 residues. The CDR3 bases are TGTGCCAGCAGCTTAGTCAGCCCCACTAATGAAAAACTGTTTTTT. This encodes CASSLVSPTNEKLFF.

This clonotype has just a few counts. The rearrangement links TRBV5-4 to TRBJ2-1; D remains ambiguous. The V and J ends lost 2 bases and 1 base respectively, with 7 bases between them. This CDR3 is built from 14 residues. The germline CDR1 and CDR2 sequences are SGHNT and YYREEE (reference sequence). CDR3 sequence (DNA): TGTGCCAGCAGCTTCACGGCTTCCTACAATGAGCAGTTCTTC. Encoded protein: CASSFTASYNEQFF.

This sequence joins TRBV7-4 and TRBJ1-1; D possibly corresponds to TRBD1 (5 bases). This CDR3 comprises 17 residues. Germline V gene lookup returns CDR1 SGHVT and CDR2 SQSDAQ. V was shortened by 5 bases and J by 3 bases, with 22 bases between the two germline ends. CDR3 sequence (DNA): TGTGCCAGCAGCATTCAGGGACCGGGGACGAGCGACACTGAAGCTTTCTTT. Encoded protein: CASSIQGPGTSDTEAFF.

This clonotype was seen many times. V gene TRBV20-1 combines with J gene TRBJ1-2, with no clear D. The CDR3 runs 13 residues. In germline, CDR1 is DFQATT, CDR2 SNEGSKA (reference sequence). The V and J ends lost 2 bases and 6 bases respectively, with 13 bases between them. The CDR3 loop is CSARNRADNGYTF. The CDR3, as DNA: TGCAGTGCTAGAAACCGGGCTGACAATGGCTACACCTTC.